What follows are 25 T cell receptor beta chains derived from one specimen sequenced in a study of radiotherapy plus CTLA-4 blockade in lung cancer (dated 2018 in TCRdb). Receptor amplification or capture employed the immunoSEQ multiplex PCR assay. The immuneACCESS repertoire file appears here via TCRdb, limited to in-frame rearrangements. These files lack a portion of the clones; in checked studies, under half of the deficit traces to unresolved V genes, and the cause of the others is not known. Counted in this sample were 80,000 to 95,000 clones; about four fifths of them appeared once. The ten largest clones represent 0.75% to 0.95% of the sample. Sequencing was performed on peripheral blood, taken from a patient treated with radiotherapy plus ipilimumab. These receptors were taken from a human donor with non-small cell lung cancer who had stable disease on radiotherapy plus ipilimumab.

This rearrangement joins TRBV25-1 to TRBJ2-1; D might be TRBD2 (6 bases). Germline V gene data show CDR1 as MGHDK and CDR2 as SYGVNS. Trimming took off 4 bases at V and 8 bases at J, with 12 bases between the two ends. The CDR3 covers 13 residues. CDR3 sequence: CASSVGGVDEQFF. CDR3 in DNA: TGTGCCAGCAGTGTTGGAGGGGTCGATGAGCAGTTCTTC.

This clone turned up a few times. The rearrangement joins TRBV4-2 to TRBJ2-5; D is unresolved. V lost 0 bases to trimming and J lost 2 bases, with 7 bases between them. This CDR3 contains 14 residues. The V gene's germline CDR1 is LGHNA and CDR2 YNFKEQ. The CDR3 spells CASSQEGYQETQYF. The CDR3 region has the DNA TGTGCCAGCAGCCAAGAAGGGTATCAAGAGACCCAGTACTTC.

V usage is TRBV5-1 and J usage is TRBJ2-1; D call uncertain. Germline V lookup: CDR1 SGHRS, CDR2 YFSETQ. This CDR3 comprises 15 residues. The germline V and J ends were trimmed by 4 bases and 5 bases, with 16 bases remaining between them. CDR3 region: CASSISEPRDNEQFF. The CDR3 nucleotides read TGCGCCAGCAGCATCTCCGAGCCACGGGACAATGAGCAGTTCTTC.

J is TRBJ2-1 and V is TRBV10-2; D remains ambiguous. Deletions cut 4 bases from V and 1 base from J, with 8 bases between. The CDR3 has 14 amino acids. Germline V CDR1 and CDR2: WSHSY, SAAADI. The CDR3 DNA reads TGCGCCAGCAGTGCTAGGGTATCCTACAATGAGCAGTTCTTC. Protein: CASSARVSYNEQFF.

This clone was counted a single time. The chain recombines TRBV7-2 with TRBJ2-7; D gene ambiguous. This CDR3 has 12 amino acids. With 5 bases removed from V and 1 base from J, the gap between germline ends came to 6 bases. Per germline, CDR1 SGHTA and CDR2 FQGNSA. The CDR3 loop reads CASSPPSYEQYF. CDR3 coding DNA: TGTGCCAGCAGCCCTCCTTCCTACGAGCAGTACTTC.

J is TRBJ2-7 and V is TRBV5-1; D unresolved. The CDR3 sequence is 12 residues long. V was trimmed by 3 bases and J by 1 base, leaving 5 bases between them. Germline V gives CDR1 SGHRS, CDR2 YFSETQ. For the CDR3, the DNA is TGCGCCAGCAGCTGGGGATCCTACGAGCAGTACTTC. It yields the protein CASSWGSYEQYF.

In this sample, this clone turned up once. This chain connects TRBV7-9 to TRBJ2-7; 9 bases are a match to TRBD1. V shed 5 bases and J 2 bases; nucleotides not matched to a gene: 10. The CDR3 covers 16 residues. Germline assignment: CDR1 SEHNR and CDR2 FQNEAQ (reference sequence). The CDR3 region is CASSPSQGALTYEQYF. The CDR3 DNA is TGTGCCAGCAGCCCATCACAGGGGGCGTTAACCTACGAGCAGTACTTC.

The gene calls are TRBV2 and TRBJ2-5; 8 positions match TRBD1. Germline V gene sequence: CDR1 SNHLY, CDR2 FYNNEI. Unmatched junction bases numbered 4, after V lost 6 bases and J lost 4 bases. The CDR3 consists of 13 residues. CDR3 loop: CASSRGRGETQYF. CDR3 in DNA: TGTGCCAGCAGCAGGGGGCGGGGAGAGACCCAGTACTTC.

In this sample, this clone turned up a few times. V is TRBV19 and J is TRBJ2-5, with D tentatively TRBD1 (7 bases). CDR3 length equals 14 residues. Per the germline V gene, CDR1 is LNHDA and CDR2 is SQIVND (reference sequence). Trimming stripped 3 bases from V and 2 bases from J, with 10 bases between. This CDR3 reads CASSMGGQQETQYF. The CDR3, as DNA: TGTGCCAGTAGTATGGGGGGACAGCAAGAGACCCAGTACTTC. The full variable domain, its missing parts supplied by reference TRBV19 and TRBJ2-5, is DGGITQSPKYLFRKEGQNVTLSCEQNLNHDAMYWYRQDPGQGLRLIYYSQIVNDFQKGDIAEGYSVSREKKESFPLTVTSAQKNPTAFYLCASSMGGQQETQYFGPGTRLLVL.

The rearrangement joins TRBV5-1 to TRBJ1-1; D gene uncertain. Germline V lookup: CDR1 SGHRS, CDR2 YFSETQ. V was trimmed by 1 base and J by 5 bases, leaving 6 bases between them. This CDR3 is built from 12 residues. The CDR3 DNA follows: TGCGCCAGCAGCTTGATTGGTACTGAAGCTTTCTTT. Amino acid sequence: CASSLIGTEAFF.

The chain has TRBV19 and TRBJ2-7; D is perhaps TRBD1 (7 bases). Germline assignment: CDR1 LNHDA and CDR2 SQIVND (reference sequence). This CDR3 spans 12 amino acids. Trimming took off 4 bases at V and 10 bases at J, with 14 bases between the two ends. The CDR3 bases are TGTGCCAGTAGTAGACAGGGCGGGGAACAGTACTTC. It yields the protein CASSRQGGEQYF. The full variable domain, in which reference TRBV19 and TRBJ2-7 provide the parts outside the CDR3, is DGGITQSPKYLFRKEGQNVTLSCEQNLNHDAMYWYRQDPGQGLRLIYYSQIVNDFQKGDIAEGYSVSREKKESFPLTVTSAQKNPTAFYLCASSRQGGEQYFGPGTRLTVT.

The rearrangement uses TRBV28 and TRBJ2-5, with TRBD2 matching 8 bases. The germline CDR1 and CDR2 sequences are MDHEN and SYDVKM. The CDR3 is 16 amino acids. Losses at the gene ends were 6 bases for V and 2 bases for J; bases not matched to a gene: 11. Written as DNA, the CDR3 is TGTGCCAGCAGCAATAGCCGCAGCGGGGGTCAAGAGACCCAGTACTTC. It translates to CASSNSRSGGQETQYF.

This chain links TRBV5-1 with TRBJ2-1, with no clear D. Deletions cut 0 bases from V and 0 bases from J, with 7 bases between. This CDR3 spans 15 amino acids. Germline assignment: CDR1 SGHRS and CDR2 YFSETQ. The CDR3 loop reads CASSLAGSSYNEQFF. For the CDR3, the DNA is TGCGCCAGCAGCTTGGCGGGTTCCTCCTACAATGAGCAGTTCTTC.

This chain links TRBV14 with TRBJ2-1; 7 bases are shared with TRBD1. CDR3 length equals 16 residues. With V trimmed by 5 bases and J by 0 bases, 7 bases remained unmatched. Germline V lookup: CDR1 SGHDN, CDR2 FVKESK. CDR3 loop: CASSKNRGSSYNEQFF. The CDR3, as DNA: TGTGCCAGCAGCAAAAACAGGGGAAGCTCCTACAATGAGCAGTTCTTC.

The rearrangement links TRBV18 to TRBJ2-1, with D perhaps TRBD2 (6 bases). Germline assignment: CDR1 KGHSH and CDR2 LQKENI. CDR3 length: 14 amino acids. Trimming shortened V by 3 bases and J by 3 bases, and 9 bases separated the two germline ends. CDR3 in DNA: TGTGCCAGCTCACCGGGACTCAACTACAATGAGCAGTTCTTC. Its protein is CASSPGLNYNEQFF. The whole variable domain, filled in from reference TRBV18 and TRBJ2-1, reads NAGVMQNPRHLVRRRGQEARLRCSPMKGHSHVYWYRQLPEEGLKFMVYLQKENIIDESGMPKERFSAEFPKEGPSILRIQQVVRGDSAAYFCASSPGLNYNEQFFGPGTRLTVL.

This clone was seen more than once but under ten times. The chain has TRBV11-2 and TRBJ2-7; maybe TRBD1 (6 bases). The CDR3 length is 14 residues. Looked up from germline, CDR1 is SGHAT and CDR2 is FQNNGV. V was clipped by 6 bases and J by 2 bases, with 14 bases between them. Here the CDR3 reads CASRPLTGTYEQYF. CDR3 DNA: TGTGCCAGCAGACCCCTAACAGGGACCTACGAGCAGTACTTC.

This chain connects TRBV7-9 to TRBJ1-2; 8 bases map to TRBD1. Trimming removed 5 bases from V and 0 bases from J; junction bases left unmatched: 5. Germline V lookup: CDR1 SEHNR, CDR2 FQNEAQ (reference sequence). The CDR3 sequence is 15 residues long. The CDR3, as DNA: TGTGCCAGCAGCCTCGGACAGGGTGCTAACTATGGCTACACCTTC. Encoded protein: CASSLGQGANYGYTF.

This clone showed up just once. The chain uses TRBV4-2 and TRBJ2-1, with D possibly being TRBD1 or TRBD2 (6 bases each). Germline V gives CDR1 LGHNA, CDR2 YNFKEQ. The V end was cut by 4 bases, the J end by 6 bases, with 16 bases between. The CDR3 runs 15 residues. CDR3: CASSRPSGAGNEQFF. The CDR3 DNA follows: TGTGCCAGCAGCCGGCCGTCGGGGGCGGGCAATGAGCAGTTCTTC.

The V call is TRBV19, the J call TRBJ2-7; 9 nucleotides line up with TRBD2. CDR1 is LNHDA, CDR2 SQIVND, per germline (reference sequence). V trimming: 5 bases; J trimming: 7 bases; junction bases outside the gene matches: 12. This CDR3 region has 15 residues. The CDR3: CASSPRTSAPKEQYF. The CDR3 DNA is TGTGCCAGTAGTCCTCGGACTAGCGCTCCTAAGGAGCAGTACTTC.

This chain joins TRBV27 and TRBJ1-5; 7 bases line up with TRBD1. This CDR3 is built from 13 residues. V dropped 6 bases and J dropped 7; count of bases not matched to a gene: 6. Germline assignment: CDR1 MNHEY and CDR2 SMNVEV (reference sequence). CDR3 in amino acids: CASSHDRDQPQHF. Here the CDR3 DNA reads TGTGCCAGCAGCCACGACAGGGACCAGCCCCAGCATTTT.

This chain links TRBV5-6 with TRBJ1-5; D is perhaps TRBD1 (6 bases). The CDR3 extends over 14 amino acids. Trimming removed 0 bases at V and 6 bases at J, with 10 bases between. Germline V gene sequence: CDR1 SGHDT, CDR2 YYEEEE. CDR3 coding DNA: TGTGCCAGCAGCTTGGAGGGGGGGAGTCAGCCCCAGCATTTT. As protein: CASSLEGGSQPQHF.

The chain has TRBV6-5 and TRBJ2-7; possibly TRBD1 or TRBD2 for D (5 bases each). The germline V gene has CDR1 MNHEY and CDR2 SVGAGI. This CDR3 contains 14 residues. V gave up 5 bases and J gave up 3 bases, with 14 bases separating them. CDR3 in amino acids: CASSSRGRSYEQYF. The CDR3 DNA follows: TGTGCCAGCAGTAGCCGGGGACGAAGCTACGAGCAGTACTTC.

The J gene is TRBJ2-1, the V gene TRBV7-2; no definite D call. Germline lookup yields CDR1 SGHTA and CDR2 FQGNSA. The CDR3 is 15 residues long. V lost 4 bases to trimming and J lost 8 bases, with 18 bases between them. CDR3 nucleotides: TGTGCCAGCAGCTCTGGTATAGGCGGTGGCGATGAGCAGTTCTTC. This sequence encodes CASSSGIGGGDEQFF.

As DNA, the CDR3 is TGCAGCGTCGTCAGGGGAACTGAAGCTTTCTTT. Its translation is CSVVRGTEAFF. This chain links TRBV29-1 with TRBJ1-1, with D maybe TRBD1 (6 bases). The CDR3 spans 11 residues. From germline, CDR1 is SQVTM and CDR2 ANQGSEA. Trimming took 6 bases from V and 5 from J, leaving 10 bases between them. Using reference TRBV29-1 and TRBJ1-1 for the parts outside the CDR3, the full variable domain is SAVISQKPSRDICQRGTSLTIQCQVDSQVTMMFWYRQQPGQSLTLIATANQGSEATYESGFVIDKFPISRPNLTFSTLTVSNMSPEDSSIYLCSVVRGTEAFFGQGTRLTVV.

The rearrangement joins TRBV5-1 to TRBJ2-7; the D call may be TRBD1 or TRBD2 (6 bases each). CDR3 length: 14 residues. CDR1 is SGHRS, CDR2 YFSETQ, per germline. V was clipped by 3 bases and J by 5 bases, with 15 bases between them. CDR3 region: CASSSNLRGDEQYF. The CDR3 DNA reads TGCGCCAGCAGCTCTAATCTTAGGGGGGACGAGCAGTACTTC.